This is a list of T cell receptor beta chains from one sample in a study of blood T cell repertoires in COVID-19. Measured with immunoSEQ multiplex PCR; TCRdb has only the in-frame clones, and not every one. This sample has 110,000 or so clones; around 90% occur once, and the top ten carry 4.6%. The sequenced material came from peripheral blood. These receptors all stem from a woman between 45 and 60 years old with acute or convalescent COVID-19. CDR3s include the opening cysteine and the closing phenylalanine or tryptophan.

CASSFIGGNTEAFF,14,TRBJ1-1,TRBV7-9
CASSLGPGGYNEQFF,15,TRBJ2-1,TRBV27
CASSLVGQPQHF,12,TRBJ1-5,TRBV7-9
CASSLGTASEAFF,13,TRBJ1-1,TRBV5-1
CASSGHRDRNQPQHF,15,TRBJ1-5,TRBV27
CASSIVRGQLYF,12,TRBJ2-4,TRBV19
CASSLKGQTGELFF,14,TRBJ2-2,TRBV2
CASTDGAGVLGTEAFF,16,TRBJ1-1,TRBV9
CASSLAGPSYNEQFF,15,TRBJ2-1,TRBV5-8
CASSLSVYNEQFF,13,TRBJ2-1,TRBV7-6
CATSDFRERLTSGTDTQYF,19,TRBJ2-3,TRBV24-1
CASSLIGQGQFF,12,TRBJ2-1,TRBV5-8
CASSLDGSSYNEQFF,15,TRBJ2-1,TRBV7-9
CASSQDKASGGLSYEQYF,18,TRBJ2-7,TRBV4-2
CASSISGQGALDEQYF,16,TRBJ2-7,TRBV19
CASSVGGGGSYNEQFF,16,TRBJ2-1,TRBV9
CASSYRGLPYEQYF,14,TRBJ2-7,TRBV6-2/TRBV6-3
CSASVDNRVYNEQFF,15,TRBJ2-1,TRBV20-1